This TCR beta chain comes out of a study of cytomegalovirus exposure and HLA in healthy donors. Looking at the study overall: From HLA-typed donors, an early data release held tens of millions of unique TCRs.

Broader study findings: Reports indicate that TCR beta sequences accurately predicted the HLA-A and HLA-B alleles of most subjects.

Vbeta (60) and Jbeta (13) primers were used in the PCR. Measured with immunoSEQ multiplex PCR; TCRdb has only the in-frame clones, and not every one. The sample includes roughly 290,000 clones, approximately 90% of them seen just once. Germline loops: CDR1 SQVTM, CDR2 ANQGSEA. The CDR3 is 13 amino acids. V dropped 4 bases and J dropped 8 bases, with 15 bases sitting between them. The donors (healthy individuals) were bone marrow donors. Unrecorded immune exposure was likely among donors, who were nominally healthy when sampled. Comment on this clone: Its specificity is not known.

This sequence originates from a woman between 18 and 29 years old in good health and CMV-seronegative. Sequencing used PBMCs. The chain links TRBV29-1 to TRBJ2-1, with unresolved D. In DNA form, the CDR3 reads TGCAGCGTTGGTCCCCCTTATCTCCATGAGCAGTTCTTC. It codes for CSVGPPYLHEQFF.